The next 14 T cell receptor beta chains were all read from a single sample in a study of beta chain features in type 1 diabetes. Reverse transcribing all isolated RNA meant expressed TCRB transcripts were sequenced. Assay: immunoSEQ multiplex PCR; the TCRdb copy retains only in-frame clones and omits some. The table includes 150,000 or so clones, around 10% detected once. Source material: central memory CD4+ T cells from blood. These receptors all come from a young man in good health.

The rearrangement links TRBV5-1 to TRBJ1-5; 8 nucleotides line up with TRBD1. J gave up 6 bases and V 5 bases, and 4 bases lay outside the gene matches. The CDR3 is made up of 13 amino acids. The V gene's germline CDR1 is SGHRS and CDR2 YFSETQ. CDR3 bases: TGCGCCAGCAGTCAGGGGGCTGGTCAGCCCCAGCATTTT. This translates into CASSQGAGQPQHF. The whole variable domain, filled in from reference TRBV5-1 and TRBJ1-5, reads KAGVTQTPRYLIKTRGQQVTLSCSPISGHRSVSWYQQTPGQGLQFLFEYFSETQRNKGNFPGRFSGRQFSNSRSEMNVSTLELGDSALYLCASSQGAGQPQHFGDGTRLSIL.

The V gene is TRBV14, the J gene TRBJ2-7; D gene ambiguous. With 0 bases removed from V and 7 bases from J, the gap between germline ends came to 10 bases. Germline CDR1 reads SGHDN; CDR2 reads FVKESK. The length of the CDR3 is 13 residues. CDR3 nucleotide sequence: TGTGCCAGCAGCCAAGATCTCCGGGTGGAGCAGTACTTC. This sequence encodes CASSQDLRVEQYF. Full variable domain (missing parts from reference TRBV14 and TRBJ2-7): EAGVTQFPSHSVIEKGQTVTLRCDPISGHDNLYWYRRVMGKEIKFLLHFVKESKQDESGMPNNRFLAERTGGTYSTLKVQPAELEDSGVYFCASSQDLRVEQYFGPGTRLTVT.

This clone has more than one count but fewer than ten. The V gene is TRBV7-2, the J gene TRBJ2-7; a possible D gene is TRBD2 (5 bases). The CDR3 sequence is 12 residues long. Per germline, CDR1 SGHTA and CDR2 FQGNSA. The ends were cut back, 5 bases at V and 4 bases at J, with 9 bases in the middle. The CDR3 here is CASSQDWYEQYF. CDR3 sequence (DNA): TGTGCCAGCAGCCAGGACTGGTACGAGCAGTACTTC.

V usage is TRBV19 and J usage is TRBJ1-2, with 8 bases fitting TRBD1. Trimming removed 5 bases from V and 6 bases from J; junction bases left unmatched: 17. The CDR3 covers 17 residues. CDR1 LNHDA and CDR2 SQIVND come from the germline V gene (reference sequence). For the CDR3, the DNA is TGTGCCAGTAGTGGACGGGACAGGTCCCTAAAAGGCCATGGCTACACCTTC. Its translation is CASSGRDRSLKGHGYTF.

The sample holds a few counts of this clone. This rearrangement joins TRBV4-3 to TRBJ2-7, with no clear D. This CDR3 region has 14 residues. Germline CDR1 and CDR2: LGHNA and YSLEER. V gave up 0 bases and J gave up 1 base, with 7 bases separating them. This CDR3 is CASSQDTKSYEQYF. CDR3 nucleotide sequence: TGCGCCAGCAGCCAAGATACGAAATCCTACGAGCAGTACTTC.

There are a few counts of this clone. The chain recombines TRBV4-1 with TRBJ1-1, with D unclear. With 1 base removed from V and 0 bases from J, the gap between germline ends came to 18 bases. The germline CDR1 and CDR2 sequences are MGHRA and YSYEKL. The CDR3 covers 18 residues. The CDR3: CASSQGLMGKRMNTEAFF. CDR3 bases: TGCGCCAGCAGCCAAGGTCTAATGGGGAAAAGGATGAACACTGAAGCTTTCTTT.

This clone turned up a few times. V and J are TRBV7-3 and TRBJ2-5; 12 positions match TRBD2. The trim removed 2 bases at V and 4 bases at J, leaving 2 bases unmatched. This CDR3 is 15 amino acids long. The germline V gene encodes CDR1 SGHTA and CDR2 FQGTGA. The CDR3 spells CASSLLGLAGETQYF. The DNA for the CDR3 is TGTGCCAGCAGCTTACTGGGACTAGCGGGAGAGACCCAGTACTTC.

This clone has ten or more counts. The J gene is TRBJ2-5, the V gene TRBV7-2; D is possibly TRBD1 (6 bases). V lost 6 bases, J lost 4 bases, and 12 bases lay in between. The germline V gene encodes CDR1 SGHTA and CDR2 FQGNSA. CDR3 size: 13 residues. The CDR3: CASRNRVPETQYF. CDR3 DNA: TGTGCCAGCAGAAACAGGGTTCCAGAGACCCAGTACTTC.

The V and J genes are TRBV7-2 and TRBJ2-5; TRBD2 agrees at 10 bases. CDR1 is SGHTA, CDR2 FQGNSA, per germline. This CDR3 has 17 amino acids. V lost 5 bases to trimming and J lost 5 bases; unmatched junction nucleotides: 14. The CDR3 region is CASSPSPSGSFRETQYF. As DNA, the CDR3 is TGTGCCAGCAGCCCCTCTCCTAGCGGGAGTTTTAGGGAGACCCAGTACTTC.

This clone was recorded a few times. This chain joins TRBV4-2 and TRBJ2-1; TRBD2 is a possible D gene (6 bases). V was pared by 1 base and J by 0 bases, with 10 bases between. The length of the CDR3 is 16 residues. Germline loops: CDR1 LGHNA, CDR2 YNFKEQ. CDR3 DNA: TGTGCCAGCAGCCAAGGGGAGGCGACCTCCTACAATGAGCAGTTCTTC. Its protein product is CASSQGEATSYNEQFF.

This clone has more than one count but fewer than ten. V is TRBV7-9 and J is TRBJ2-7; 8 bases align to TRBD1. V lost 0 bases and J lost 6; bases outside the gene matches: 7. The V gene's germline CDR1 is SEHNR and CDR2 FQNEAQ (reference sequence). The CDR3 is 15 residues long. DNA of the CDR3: TGTGCCAGCAGCTTAGCCCGGACAGGGCGGGGCGAGCAGTACTTC. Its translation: CASSLARTGRGEQYF.

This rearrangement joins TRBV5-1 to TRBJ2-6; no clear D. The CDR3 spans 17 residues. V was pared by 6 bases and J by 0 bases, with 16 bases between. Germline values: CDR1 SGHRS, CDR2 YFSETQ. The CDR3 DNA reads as TGCGCCAGCACTTTGGGTCTCGGCCTCTCTGGGGCCAACGTCCTGACTTTC. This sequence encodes CASTLGLGLSGANVLTF. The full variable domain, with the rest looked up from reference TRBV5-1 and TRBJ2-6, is KAGVTQTPRYLIKTRGQQVTLSCSPISGHRSVSWYQQTPGQGLQFLFEYFSETQRNKGNFPGRFSGRQFSNSRSEMNVSTLELGDSALYLCASTLGLGLSGANVLTFGAGSRLTVL.

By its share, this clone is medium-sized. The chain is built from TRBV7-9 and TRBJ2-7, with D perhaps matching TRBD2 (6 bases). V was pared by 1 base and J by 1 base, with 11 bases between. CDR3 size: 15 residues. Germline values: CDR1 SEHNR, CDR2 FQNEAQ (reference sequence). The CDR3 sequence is CASSLGGTPSYEQYF. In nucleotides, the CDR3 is TGTGCCAGCAGCTTAGGCGGGACTCCTTCCTACGAGCAGTACTTC.

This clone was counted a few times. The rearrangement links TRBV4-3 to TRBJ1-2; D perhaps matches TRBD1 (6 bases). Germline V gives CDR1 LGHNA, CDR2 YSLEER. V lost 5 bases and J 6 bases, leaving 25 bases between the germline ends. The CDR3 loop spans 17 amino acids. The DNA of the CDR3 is TGCGCCAGCAGCTCCGGACCCATTACAGGGTTCAATGATGGCTACACCTTC. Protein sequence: CASSSGPITGFNDGYTF.